These T cell receptor beta chains were read from a single sample in a study of identical twins. From the 5' RACE reads, TCRdb called clonotypes with MiXCR, one entry per CDR3 protein. The repertoire includes around 450,000 distinct CDR3 sequences, around 14% of them detected once, and roughly 0.5% sits in the top ten. These records were also assigned to another study, of yellow fever vaccine responses in identical twins.

Sequenced: CD4+ T cells sorted from blood. These TCRs come from a woman between 18 and 30 years old in good health. CDR3s include the opening cysteine and the closing phenylalanine or tryptophan. A D gene is named only where the DNA matches it firmly. Size values are once, few and many counts, or a class for expanded clones, and some rows have none.

J: TRBJ1-4
V: TRBV7-9
D: -
size: many
DNA: TGTGCCAGCAGCCCGCCCACTAATAATGAAAAACTGTTTTTT
CDR3: CASSPPTNNEKLFF

J: TRBJ2-3
V: TRBV15
D: -
size: few
DNA: TGTGCCACCAGCAGGACGGCAGATACGCAGTATTTT
CDR3: CATSRTADTQYF

J: TRBJ2-7
V: TRBV7-4
D: -
size: -
DNA: TGTGCCAGCAGCTTGCAGGGGCACTTCGCTTACTTC
CDR3: CASSLQGHFAYF

J: TRBJ2-2
V: TRBV18
D: TRBD1
size: few
DNA: TGTGCCAGCTCACCGAAAGGACAGGGCGGCTCCGGGGAGCTGTTTTTT
CDR3: CASSPKGQGGSGELFF

J: TRBJ2-3
V: TRBV20-1
D: -
size: few
DNA: TGCAGTGCTAGGAGAGATACGCAGTATTTT
CDR3: CSARRDTQYF

J: TRBJ2-1
V: TRBV11-2
D: TRBD2
size: few
DNA: TGTGCCAGCAACACCAAAGGACTAGCGGGGGCAGCCTACTACAATGAGCAGTTCTTC
CDR3: CASNTKGLAGAAYYNEQFF

J: TRBJ2-5
V: TRBV27
D: -
size: few
DNA: TGTGCCAGCAGGGAACGGGGGAGGCTAGAGACCCAGTACTTC
CDR3: CASRERGRLETQYF

J: TRBJ1-5
V: TRBV15
D: TRBD1
size: -
DNA: TGTGCCACCAGCAGAGACTGGGACAGGGACAATCAGCCCCAGCATTTT
CDR3: CATSRDWDRDNQPQHF

J: TRBJ1-2
V: TRBV7-2
D: TRBD1
size: -
DNA: TGTGCCAGCAGGGAAGGGGGCAACTATGGCTACACCTTC
CDR3: CASREGGNYGYTF

J: TRBJ2-1
V: TRBV19
D: TRBD1
size: -
DNA: TGTGCCAGTAGTACCGCAGGGGGCTCGAATGAGCAGTTCTTC
CDR3: CASSTAGGSNEQFF

J: TRBJ2-7
V: TRBV20-1
D: -
size: few
DNA: TGCAGTGCTTATAGGACGAGCTCCTACGAGCAGTACTTC
CDR3: CSAYRTSSYEQYF

J: TRBJ2-7
V: TRBV6-6
D: -
size: -
DNA: TGTGCCAGCAGTTACTCGACAGGTCACGAGCAGTACTTC
CDR3: CASSYSTGHEQYF

J: TRBJ2-3
V: TRBV30
D: TRBD2
size: few
DNA: TGTGCCTGGAGTGTACGGCGGGGGGTAGATACGCAGTATTTT
CDR3: CAWSVRRGVDTQYF

J: TRBJ1-6
V: TRBV6-1
D: TRBD1
size: few
DNA: TGTGCCAGCAGGGCTCGACAGGGGGGAGGTTCACCCCTCCACTTT
CDR3: CASRARQGGGSPLHF

J: TRBJ2-2
V: TRBV20-1
D: TRBD2
size: many
DNA: TGCAGTGCGACCCAAGCGGGAGGGCCCGGGGAGCTGTTTTTT
CDR3: CSATQAGGPGELFF

J: TRBJ1-2
V: TRBV5-1
D: -
size: -
DNA: TGCGCCAGCAGCCCCCGGGGGACTATCTATGGCTACACCTTC
CDR3: CASSPRGTIYGYTF

J: TRBJ2-7
V: TRBV20-1
D: -
size: few
DNA: TGCAGTGCTACCCCCAGAGGGGTAAATTACGAGCAGTACTTC
CDR3: CSATPRGVNYEQYF

J: TRBJ2-1
V: TRBV20-1
D: TRBD2
size: few
DNA: TGCAGTGCTAGAGATATGGCTAGCGGGAAGAATGAGCAGTTCTTC
CDR3: CSARDMASGKNEQFF

J: TRBJ1-5
V: TRBV2
D: -
size: many
DNA: TGTGCCAGCAGTCCGGGTCTTTCAGAAAATCAGCCCCAGCATTTT
CDR3: CASSPGLSENQPQHF

J: TRBJ2-1
V: TRBV29-1
D: -
size: few
DNA: TGCAGCGGCGCCCAGATGCATGAGCAGTTCTTC
CDR3: CSGAQMHEQFF

J: TRBJ1-5
V: TRBV7-2
D: -
size: few
DNA: TGTGCCAGCAGCTCATCGGACAGAGACAATCAGCCCCAGCATTTT
CDR3: CASSSSDRDNQPQHF

J: TRBJ2-1
V: TRBV10-3
D: TRBD1
size: few
DNA: TGTGCCATCAGTGGGACAGGGGCTGAGCAGTTCTTC
CDR3: CAISGTGAEQFF

J: TRBJ2-1
V: TRBV20-1
D: TRBD2
size: -
DNA: TGCAGTGCTAGATTTTCTAGCGGGAGAGAATCCTACAATGAGCAGTTCTTC
CDR3: CSARFSSGRESYNEQFF

J: TRBJ2-5
V: TRBV25-1
D: TRBD1
size: -
DNA: TGTGCCAGCAGTGGGACAGGGGGGGGGGAGACCCAGTACTTC
CDR3: CASSGTGGGETQYF

J: TRBJ2-5
V: TRBV10-3
D: -
size: few
DNA: TGTGCCATCAGTCCCGACGGGACTCCCGTTAGGACCCAGTACTTC
CDR3: CAISPDGTPVRTQYF

J: TRBJ2-7
V: TRBV20-1
D: TRBD2
size: -
DNA: TGCAGTATGAGTTCATGTAGCGGGAGAATTGTATACGAGCAGTACTTC
CDR3: CSMSSCSGRIVYEQYF

J: TRBJ2-2
V: TRBV10-1
D: TRBD2
size: few
DNA: TGCGCCAGCAGTGAGTCGGGACTAGCGGGAGTCGCCGGGGAGCTGTTTTTT
CDR3: CASSESGLAGVAGELFF

J: TRBJ2-2
V: TRBV6-5
D: -
size: -
DNA: TGTGCCAGCAGTTACATCAGGGGGGAGGTCACCGGGGAGCTGTTTTTT
CDR3: CASSYIRGEVTGELFF

J: TRBJ2-3
V: TRBV5-6
D: TRBD1
size: many
DNA: TGTGCCAGCAGCGGGACAGGCGAAAGCACAGATACGCAGTATTTT
CDR3: CASSGTGESTDTQYF

J: TRBJ2-3
V: TRBV4-3
D: TRBD2
size: -
DNA: TGCGCCAGCAGCCAAGTTCTAGCGGGAGGGAGTCCAGATACGCAGTATTTT
CDR3: CASSQVLAGGSPDTQYF

J: TRBJ1-1
V: TRBV28
D: TRBD1
size: few
DNA: TGTGCCAGCGCTGGAGGGGGCGCAGGGAACACTGAAGCTTTCTTT
CDR3: CASAGGGAGNTEAFF

J: TRBJ2-3
V: TRBV28
D: TRBD2
size: few
DNA: TGTGCCAGCAGTTTATTCGGGCTAGCGGGATCCACAGATACGCAGTATTTT
CDR3: CASSLFGLAGSTDTQYF